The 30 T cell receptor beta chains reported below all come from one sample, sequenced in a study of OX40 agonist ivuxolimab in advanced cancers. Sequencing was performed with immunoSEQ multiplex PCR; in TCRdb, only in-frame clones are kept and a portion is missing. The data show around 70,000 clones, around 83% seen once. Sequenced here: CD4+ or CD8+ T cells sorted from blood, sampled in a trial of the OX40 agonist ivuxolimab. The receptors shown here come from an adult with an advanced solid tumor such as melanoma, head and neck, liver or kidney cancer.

The CDR3 loop is CASSVGGSGRGETQYF. Here the CDR3 DNA reads TGTGCCAGCAGCGTAGGTGGTAGCGGGAGGGGTGAGACCCAGTACTTC. The rearrangement links TRBV9 to TRBJ2-5; 11 bases are shared with TRBD2. CDR3 size: 16 residues. The V gene's germline CDR1 is SGDLS and CDR2 YYNGEE. The V segment lost 0 bases and the J segment 5 bases; nucleotides outside the gene matches: 6.

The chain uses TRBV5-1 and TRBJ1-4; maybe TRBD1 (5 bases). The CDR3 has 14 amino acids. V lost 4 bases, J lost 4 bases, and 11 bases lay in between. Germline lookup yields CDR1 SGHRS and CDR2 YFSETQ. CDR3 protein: CASSRGTGNEKLFF. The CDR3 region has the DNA TGCGCCAGCAGCCGGGGCACCGGTAATGAAAAACTGTTTTTT.

This CDR3 is CASPYRPNYGYTF. The CDR3 DNA sequence: TGTGCCAGTCCGTACAGGCCTAACTATGGCTACACCTTC. The chain joins TRBV19 to TRBJ1-2; D is perhaps TRBD1 (5 bases). This CDR3 is built from 13 residues. Germline loops: CDR1 LNHDA, CDR2 SQIVND (reference sequence). V lost 8 bases to trimming and J lost 0 bases, with 10 bases between them.

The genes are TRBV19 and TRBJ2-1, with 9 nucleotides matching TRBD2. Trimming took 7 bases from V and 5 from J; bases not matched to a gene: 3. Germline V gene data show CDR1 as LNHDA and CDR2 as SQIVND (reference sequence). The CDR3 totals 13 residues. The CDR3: CASMGLANNEQFF. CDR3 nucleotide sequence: TGTGCCAGTATGGGACTAGCAAACAATGAGCAGTTCTTC.

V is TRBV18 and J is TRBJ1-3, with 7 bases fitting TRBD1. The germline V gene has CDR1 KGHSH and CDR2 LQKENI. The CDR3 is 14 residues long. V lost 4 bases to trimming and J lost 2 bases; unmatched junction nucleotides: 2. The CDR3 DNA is TGTGCCAGCTCACAGCAGGGGGCTGGAAACACCATATATTTT. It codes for CASSQQGAGNTIYF.

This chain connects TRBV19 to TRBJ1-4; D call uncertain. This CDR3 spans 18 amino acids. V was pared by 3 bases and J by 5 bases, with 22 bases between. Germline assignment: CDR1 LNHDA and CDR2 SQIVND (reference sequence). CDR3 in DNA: TGTGCCAGTAGTATCTCGTCGGGTCTCGCAGGTTGGAATGAAAAACTGTTTTTT. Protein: CASSISSGLAGWNEKLFF. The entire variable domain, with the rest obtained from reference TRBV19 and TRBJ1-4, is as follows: DGGITQSPKYLFRKEGQNVTLSCEQNLNHDAMYWYRQDPGQGLRLIYYSQIVNDFQKGDIAEGYSVSREKKESFPLTVTSAQKNPTAFYLCASSISSGLAGWNEKLFFGSGTQLSVL.

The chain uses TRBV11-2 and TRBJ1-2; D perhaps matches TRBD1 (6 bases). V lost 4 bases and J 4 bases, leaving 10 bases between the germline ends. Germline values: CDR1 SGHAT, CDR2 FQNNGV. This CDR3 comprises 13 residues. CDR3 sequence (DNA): TGTGCCAGCAGCTCTGGGGGGCCCTATGGCTACACCTTC. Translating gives CASSSGGPYGYTF.

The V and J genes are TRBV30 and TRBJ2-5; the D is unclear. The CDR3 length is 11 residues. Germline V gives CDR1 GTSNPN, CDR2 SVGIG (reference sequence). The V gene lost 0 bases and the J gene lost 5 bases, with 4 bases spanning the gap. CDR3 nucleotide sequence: TGTGCCTGGAGTGTGGCCGAGACCCAGTACTTC. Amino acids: CAWSVAETQYF.

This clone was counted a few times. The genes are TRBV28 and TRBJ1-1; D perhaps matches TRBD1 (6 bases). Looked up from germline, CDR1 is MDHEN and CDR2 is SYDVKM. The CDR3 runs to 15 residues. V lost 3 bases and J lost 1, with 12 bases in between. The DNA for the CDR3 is TGTGCCAGCAGTTTGGGACAAGCTGCGAACACTGAAGCTTTCTTT. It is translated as CASSLGQAANTEAFF.

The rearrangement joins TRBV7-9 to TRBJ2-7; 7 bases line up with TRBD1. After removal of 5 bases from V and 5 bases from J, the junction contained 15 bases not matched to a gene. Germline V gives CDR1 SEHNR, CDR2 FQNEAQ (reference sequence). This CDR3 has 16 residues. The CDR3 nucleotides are TGTGCCAGCAGCCTGGGCGTTGGGGGACAGACACACGAGCAGTACGTC. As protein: CASSLGVGGQTHEQYV.

For the CDR3, the DNA is TGTGCCAGCAGCTTGGGTAGCACAGATACGCAGTATTTT. Protein sequence: CASSLGSTDTQYF. This sequence joins TRBV5-6 and TRBJ2-3; D remains unclear. Germline loops: CDR1 SGHDT, CDR2 YYEEEE. The CDR3 sequence is 13 residues long. The germline V and J ends were trimmed by 0 bases and 0 bases, with 2 bases remaining between them.

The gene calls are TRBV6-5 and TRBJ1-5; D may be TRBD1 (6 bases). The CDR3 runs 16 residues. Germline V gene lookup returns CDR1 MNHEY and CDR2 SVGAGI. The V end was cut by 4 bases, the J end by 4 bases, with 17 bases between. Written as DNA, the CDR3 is TGTGCCAGCAGTTCCCTAGGGGGAGGGCCTAATCAGCCCCAGCATTTT. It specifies CASSSLGGGPNQPQHF.

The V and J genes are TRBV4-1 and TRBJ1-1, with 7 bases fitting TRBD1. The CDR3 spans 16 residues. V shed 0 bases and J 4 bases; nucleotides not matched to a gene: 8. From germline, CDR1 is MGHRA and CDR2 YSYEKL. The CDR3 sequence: CASSQEVAQGFTEAFF. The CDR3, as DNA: TGCGCCAGCAGCCAAGAAGTTGCACAGGGGTTCACTGAAGCTTTCTTT.

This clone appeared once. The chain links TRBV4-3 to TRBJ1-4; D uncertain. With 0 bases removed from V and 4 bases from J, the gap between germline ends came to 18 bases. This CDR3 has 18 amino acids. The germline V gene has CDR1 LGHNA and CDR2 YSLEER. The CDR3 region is CASSQDLSRLLDNEKLFF. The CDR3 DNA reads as TGCGCCAGCAGCCAAGATTTATCCAGGTTGCTTGATAATGAAAAACTGTTTTTT.

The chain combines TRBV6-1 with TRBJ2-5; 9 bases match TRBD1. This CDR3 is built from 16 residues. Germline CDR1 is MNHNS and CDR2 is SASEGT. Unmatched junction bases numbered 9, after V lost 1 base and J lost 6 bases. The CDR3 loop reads CASSEEGQGAMQTQYF. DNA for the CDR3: TGTGCCAGCAGTGAAGAGGGACAGGGTGCTATGCAGACCCAGTACTTC.

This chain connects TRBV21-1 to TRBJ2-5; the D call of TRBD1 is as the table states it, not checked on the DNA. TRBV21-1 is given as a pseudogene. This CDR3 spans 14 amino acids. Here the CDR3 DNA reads TGTGCCAGCAGCAGTCGGGACAACCAAGAGACCCAGTACTTC. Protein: CASSSRDNQETQYF.

This CDR3 reads CASSLTGQNNSPLHF. The CDR3 coding sequence is TGTGCCAGCTCACTAACGGGACAGAATAATTCACCCCTCCACTTT. The chain employs TRBV18 and TRBJ1-6; 7 bases are shared with TRBD1. After removal of 4 bases from V and 5 bases from J, the junction contained 5 bases not matched to a gene. The CDR3 is made up of 15 amino acids. Germline CDR1 is KGHSH and CDR2 is LQKENI.

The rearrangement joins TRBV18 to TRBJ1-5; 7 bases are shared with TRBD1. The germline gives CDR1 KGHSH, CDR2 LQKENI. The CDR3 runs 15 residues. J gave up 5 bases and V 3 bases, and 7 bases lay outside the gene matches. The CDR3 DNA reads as TGTGCCAGCTCACCGGAGGGAGGGGGCGATCAGCCCCAGCATTTT. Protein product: CASSPEGGGDQPQHF. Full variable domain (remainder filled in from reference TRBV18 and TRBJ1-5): NAGVMQNPRHLVRRRGQEARLRCSPMKGHSHVYWYRQLPEEGLKFMVYLQKENIIDESGMPKERFSAEFPKEGPSILRIQQVVRGDSAAYFCASSPEGGGDQPQHFGDGTRLSIL.

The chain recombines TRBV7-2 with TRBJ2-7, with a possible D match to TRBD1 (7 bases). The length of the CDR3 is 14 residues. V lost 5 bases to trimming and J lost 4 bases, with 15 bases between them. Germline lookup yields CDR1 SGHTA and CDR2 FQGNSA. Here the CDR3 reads CASSGRDSPYEQYF. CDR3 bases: TGTGCCAGCAGCGGGCGGGACAGTCCGTACGAGCAGTACTTC.

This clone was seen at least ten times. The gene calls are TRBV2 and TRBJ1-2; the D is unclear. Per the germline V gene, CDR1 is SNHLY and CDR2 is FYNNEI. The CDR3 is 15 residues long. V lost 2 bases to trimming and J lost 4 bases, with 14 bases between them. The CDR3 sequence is CASSESRQGGYGYTF. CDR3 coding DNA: TGTGCCAGCAGTGAATCGAGACAAGGAGGCTATGGCTACACCTTC.

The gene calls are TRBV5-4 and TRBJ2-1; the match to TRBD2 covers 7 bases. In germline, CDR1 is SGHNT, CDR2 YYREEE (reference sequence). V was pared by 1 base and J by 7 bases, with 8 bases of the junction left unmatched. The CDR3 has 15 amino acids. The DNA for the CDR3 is TGTGCCAGCAGCTTGTACGGGAGGATAATAAATGAGCAGTTCTTC. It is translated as CASSLYGRIINEQFF.

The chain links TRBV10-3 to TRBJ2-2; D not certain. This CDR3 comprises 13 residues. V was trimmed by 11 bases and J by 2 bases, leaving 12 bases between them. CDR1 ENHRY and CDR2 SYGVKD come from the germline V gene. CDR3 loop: CAASDLNTGELFF. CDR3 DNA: TGTGCCGCCTCGGACCTAAACACCGGGGAGCTGTTTTTT.

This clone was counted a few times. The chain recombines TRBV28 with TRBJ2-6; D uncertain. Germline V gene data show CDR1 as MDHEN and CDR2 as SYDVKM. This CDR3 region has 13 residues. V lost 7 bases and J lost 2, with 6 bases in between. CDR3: CASKTAGANVLTF. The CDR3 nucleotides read TGTGCCAGCAAGACTGCTGGGGCCAACGTCCTGACTTTC.

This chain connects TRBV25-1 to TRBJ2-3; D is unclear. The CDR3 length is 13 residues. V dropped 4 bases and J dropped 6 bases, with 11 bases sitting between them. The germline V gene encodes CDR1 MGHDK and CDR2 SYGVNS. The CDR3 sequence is CASSADSRDTQYF. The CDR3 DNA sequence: TGTGCCAGCAGTGCGGATTCGAGGGATACGCAGTATTTT.

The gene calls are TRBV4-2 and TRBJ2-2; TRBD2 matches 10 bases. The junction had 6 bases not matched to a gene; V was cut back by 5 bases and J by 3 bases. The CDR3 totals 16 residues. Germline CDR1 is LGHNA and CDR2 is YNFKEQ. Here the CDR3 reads CASSKREGLDTGELFF. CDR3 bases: TGTGCCAGCAGCAAGCGGGAGGGCCTTGACACCGGGGAGCTGTTTTTT.

This CDR3 reads CASSLAYRSSYNEQFF. CDR3 DNA sequence: TGTGCCAGCAGCTTAGCCTACAGGAGCTCCTACAATGAGCAGTTCTTC. V and J are TRBV7-6 and TRBJ2-1; a possible D gene is TRBD1 (5 bases). CDR3 size: 16 residues. Germline assignment: CDR1 SGHVS and CDR2 FNYEAQ. The V end was cut by 0 bases, the J end by 0 bases, with 9 bases between.

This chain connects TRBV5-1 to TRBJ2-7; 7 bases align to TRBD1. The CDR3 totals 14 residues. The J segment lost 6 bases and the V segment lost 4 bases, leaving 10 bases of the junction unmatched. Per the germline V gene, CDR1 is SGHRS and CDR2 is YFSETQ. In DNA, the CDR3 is TGCGCCAGCAGCGCTGTGACAGGGCCTGGCGAGCAGTACTTC. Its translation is CASSAVTGPGEQYF.

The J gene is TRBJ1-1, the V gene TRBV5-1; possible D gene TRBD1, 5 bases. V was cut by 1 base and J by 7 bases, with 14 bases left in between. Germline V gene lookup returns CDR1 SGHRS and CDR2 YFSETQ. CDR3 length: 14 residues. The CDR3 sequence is CASSLTSGAGEAFF. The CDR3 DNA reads TGCGCCAGCAGCTTGACCTCCGGGGCCGGTGAAGCTTTCTTT.

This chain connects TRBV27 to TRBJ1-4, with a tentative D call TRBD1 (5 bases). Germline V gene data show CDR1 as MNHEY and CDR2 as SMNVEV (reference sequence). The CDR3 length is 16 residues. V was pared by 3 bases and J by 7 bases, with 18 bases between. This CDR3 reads CASSFGLAGFGEKLFF. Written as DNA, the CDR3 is TGTGCCAGCAGTTTCGGGTTGGCAGGGTTTGGTGAAAAACTGTTTTTT. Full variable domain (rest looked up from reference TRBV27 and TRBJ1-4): EAQVTQNPRYLITVTGKKLTVTCSQNMNHEYMSWYRQDPGLGLRQIYYSMNVEVTDKGDVPEGYKVSRKEKRNFPLILESPSPNQTSLYFCASSFGLAGFGEKLFFGSGTQLSVL.

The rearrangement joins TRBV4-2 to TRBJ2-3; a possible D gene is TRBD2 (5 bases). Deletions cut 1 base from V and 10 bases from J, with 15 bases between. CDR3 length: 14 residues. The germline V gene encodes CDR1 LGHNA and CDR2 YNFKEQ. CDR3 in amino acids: CASSQGPGGWSQYF. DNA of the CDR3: TGTGCCAGCAGCCAAGGCCCGGGCGGGTGGTCGCAGTATTTT.